These 7 T cell receptor beta chains share one sample of origin, sequenced in a study of T-cell reconstitution after alpha-beta-depleted transplantation in children. During its preparation, the TCRbeta library received unique molecular identifiers. TCRdb called the PCR reads again in MiXCR, with one record for every CDR3 protein. The data show about half a million distinct CDR3 sequences, with 12% seen just once and over 5.5% held by the top ten. Here the sequenced sample was PBMCs from the stem cell graft donor, taken from the stem cell graft. The receptor source for this set is a human donor who donated a stem cell graft to a child with combined immunodeficiency.

With respect to this clonotype: Just one base apart from a much larger clone, this may be a read error. The chain recombines TRBV11-1 with TRBJ2-1; the match to TRBD2 covers 11 bases. Germline lookup yields CDR1 SGHAT and CDR2 FQDESV (reference sequence). The CDR3 covers 19 residues. DNA for the CDR3: TGTGCCAGCAGCCCAGGCGGACTAGCGGGTTTGAGCTCCTACAATGAGGAGTTCTTC. It is translated as CASSPGGLAGLSSYNEEFF. The whole variable domain, remainder taken from reference TRBV11-1 and TRBJ2-1, is EAEVAQSPRYKITEKSQAVAFWCDPISGHATLYWYRQILGQGPELLVQFQDESVVDDSQLPKDRFSAERLKGVDSTLKIQPAELGDSAMYLCASSPGGLAGLSSYNEEFFGPGTRLTVL.

V is TRBV29-1 and J is TRBJ2-5; D ambiguous. The CDR3 length is 13 residues. CDR1 is SQVTM and CDR2 is ANQGSEA in the germline V gene. Trimming cost V 2 bases and J 5 bases, with 12 bases left between them. In DNA form, the CDR3 reads TGCAGCGTTGAAATGTTTGTGATGGAGACCCAGTACTTC. This encodes CSVEMFVMETQYF.

This sequence joins TRBV25-1 and TRBJ1-1; D might be TRBD1 (5 bases). The CDR3 consists of 12 residues. The germline CDR1 and CDR2 sequences are MGHDK and SYGVNS. With 6 bases removed from V and 10 bases from J, the gap between germline ends came to 15 bases. This CDR3 is CASRRDWGVAFF. CDR3 coding DNA: TGTGCCAGCAGAAGGGACTGGGGGGTAGCTTTCTTT.

J is TRBJ1-5 and V is TRBV11-2, with D hard to call. Germline V gene lookup returns CDR1 SGHAT and CDR2 FQNNGV. The CDR3 is made up of 13 amino acids. Trimming shortened V by 3 bases and J by 5 bases, and 8 bases separated the two germline ends. CDR3 sequence reads: CASSLWAYQPQHF. CDR3 sequence (DNA): TGTGCCAGCAGCTTGTGGGCATATCAGCCCCAGCATTTT.

The chain has TRBV12-3 or TRBV12-4 and TRBJ2-3; D gene ambiguous. Trimming pared 1 base from V and 0 bases from J, leaving 8 bases between. The CDR3 covers 15 residues. Written as DNA, the CDR3 is TGTGCCAGCAGTTTAGAATCGTCTAGCACAGATACGCAGTATTTT. This gives the protein CASSLESSSTDTQYF.

This clonotype has ten or more counts. V is TRBV20-1 and J is TRBJ2-7; no definite D call. Trimming shortened V by 6 bases and J by 3 bases, and 12 bases separated the two germline ends. This CDR3 region has 12 residues. Germline V gives CDR1 DFQATT, CDR2 SNEGSKA (reference sequence). The CDR3: CSALGAIYEQYF. The CDR3 region has the DNA TGCAGTGCCCTCGGTGCCATCTACGAGCAGTACTTC.

The CDR3: CATCQFRLGQSSYNEQFF. The CDR3 bases are TGTGCCACCTGCCAATTCCGGTTAGGACAGAGCTCCTACAATGAGCAGTTCTTC. V is TRBV3-1 and J is TRBJ2-1; TRBD1 is a possible D gene (6 bases). Deletions cut 10 bases from V and 0 bases from J, with 25 bases between. Germline CDR1 and CDR2: LGHDT and YNNKEL (reference sequence). The CDR3 length is 18 residues.